A selection of T cell receptor beta chains follows, all from one sample in a study of control samples from healthy donors and cancer patients. Repertoires were generated with immunoSEQ multiplex PCR, while TCRdb's copy carries only in-frame clones and drops some. This sample has about 130,000 clones; about 94% occur once, and the top ten carry 3.6%. The sample was blood. The source is a man aged 25 to 40 in good health. Each CDR3 is given with its conserved first and last residue. The D gene is left open where the match is weak. Expanded clones get a size class; other rows say once, few or many, or leave the size out.

clone size,J gene,D gene,V gene,CDR3 protein,CDR3 DNA
-,TRBJ1-1,-,TRBV18,CASSPTFTEAFF,TGTGCCAGCTCGCCGACATTCACTGAAGCTTTCTTT
-,TRBJ1-1,-,TRBV7-9,CASSLSGPEAFF,TGTGCCAGCAGCTTATCAGGGCCTGAAGCTTTCTTT
-,TRBJ1-1,-,TRBV9,CASSVAPLGTEAFF,TGTGCCAGCAGCGTAGCTCCCCTGGGAACTGAAGCTTTCTTT
-,TRBJ2-5,TRBD1,TRBV7-2,CASSLAGQGAETQYF,TGTGCCAGCAGCTTAGCAGGACAGGGAGCAGAGACCCAGTACTTC
-,TRBJ1-2,-,TRBV28,CASSLGNSNYGYTF,TGTGCCAGCAGTTTAGGAAATTCGAACTATGGCTACACCTTC
-,TRBJ1-1,-,TRBV28,CASTPVDGNTEAFF,TGTGCCAGCACCCCGGTGGACGGGAACACTGAAGCTTTCTTT
-,TRBJ2-5,TRBD2,TRBV2,CASRATSGDVSGTQYF,TGTGCCAGCAGGGCGACTAGCGGGGACGTCAGTGGGACCCAGTACTTC
-,TRBJ1-1,-,TRBV4-1,CASSDRQNTEAFF,TGCGCCAGCAGTGACAGACAGAACACTGAAGCTTTCTTT
-,TRBJ2-3,-,TRBV2,CASKWTFTDTQYF,TGTGCCAGCAAATGGACTTTCACAGATACGCAGTATTTT
-,TRBJ2-2,-,TRBV6-2/TRBV6-3,CASSLGTATGELFF,TGTGCCAGCAGCCTTGGGACGGCCACCGGGGAGCTGTTTTTT
-,TRBJ2-5,-,TRBV18,CASSWASSQETQYF,TGTGCCAGCTCCTGGGCTTCGAGCCAAGAGACCCAGTACTTC
-,TRBJ1-1,-,TRBV25-1,CASSIKGIGTTYTEAFF,TGTGCCAGCAGTATAAAGGGGATCGGTACCACCTACACTGAAGCTTTCTTT
-,TRBJ1-1,-,TRBV7-6,CASSPQRGNTEAFF,TGTGCCAGCAGCCCTCAGAGGGGGAACACTGAAGCTTTCTTT
-,TRBJ2-3,-,TRBV4-3,CASSPSRALDTQYF,TGCGCCAGCAGCCCTAGTAGGGCCTTAGATACGCAGTATTTT
-,TRBJ2-5,TRBD2,TRBV11-2,CASSSSGDQETQYF,TGTGCCAGCAGCTCAAGCGGGGACCAAGAGACCCAGTACTTC
once,TRBJ2-2,-,TRBV4-1,CASSQVSFRGNTGELFF,TGCGCCAGCAGCCAAGTGTCCTTTCGGGGGAACACCGGGGAGCTGTTTTTT
-,TRBJ1-1,-,TRBV5-1,CASSFTVNTEAFF,TGCGCCAGCAGCTTTACAGTGAACACTGAAGCTTTCTTT